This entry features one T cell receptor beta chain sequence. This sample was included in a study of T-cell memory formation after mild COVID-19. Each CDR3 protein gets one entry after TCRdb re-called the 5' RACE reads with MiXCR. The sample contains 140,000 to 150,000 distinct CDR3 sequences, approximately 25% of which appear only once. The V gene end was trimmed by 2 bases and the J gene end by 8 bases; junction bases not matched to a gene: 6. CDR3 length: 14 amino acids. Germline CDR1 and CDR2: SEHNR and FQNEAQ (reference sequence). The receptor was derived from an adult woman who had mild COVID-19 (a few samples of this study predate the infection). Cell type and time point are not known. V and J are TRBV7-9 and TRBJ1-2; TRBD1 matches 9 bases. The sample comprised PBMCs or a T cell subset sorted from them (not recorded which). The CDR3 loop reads CASSLQQGARGYTF. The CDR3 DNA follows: TGTGCCAGCAGCTTACAACAGGGGGCACGGGGCTACACCTTC.